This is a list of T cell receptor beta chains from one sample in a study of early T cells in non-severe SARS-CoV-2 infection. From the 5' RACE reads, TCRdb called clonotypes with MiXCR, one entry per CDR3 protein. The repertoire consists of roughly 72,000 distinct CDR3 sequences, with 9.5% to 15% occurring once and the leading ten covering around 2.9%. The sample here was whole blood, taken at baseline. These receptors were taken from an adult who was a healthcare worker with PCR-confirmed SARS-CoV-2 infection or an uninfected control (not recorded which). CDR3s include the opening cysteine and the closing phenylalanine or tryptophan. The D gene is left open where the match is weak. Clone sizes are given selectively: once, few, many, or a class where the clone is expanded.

TGTGCCAGCAGCCAGAGCGGGGGGGCTTACGAGCAGTACTTC	CASSQSGGAYEQYF	TRBJ2-7	TRBV4-2	TRBD2	few
TGCAGCGGACATGGGGCATCGGATACGCAGTATTTT	CSGHGASDTQYF	TRBJ2-3	TRBV29-1	-	many
TGTGCCAGCAGCCCCGACTGGACAGGGCGACAGTTCTTC	CASSPDWTGRQFF	TRBJ2-1	TRBV3-1	TRBD1	few
TGTGCCAGCAGCAAAGACCCCGGAGACCTGTACTACGAGCAGTACTTC	CASSKDPGDLYYEQYF	TRBJ2-7	TRBV21-1	-	-
TGTGCCAGCAGCAAAGGGGCAGGGTCTAATTCACCCCTCCACTTT	CASSKGAGSNSPLHF	TRBJ1-6	TRBV21-1	-	many
TGCAGTGCTCTCAAGCCCGACAGGGCGACCTACAATGAGCAGTTCTTC	CSALKPDRATYNEQFF	TRBJ2-1	TRBV20-1	TRBD1	few
TGCGCCAGCAGCTTGGACGACCGAAGCACAGATACGCAGTATTTT	CASSLDDRSTDTQYF	TRBJ2-3	TRBV5-1	-	few
TGTGCCAGCAGTGAGGTGTATTCACCCCTCCACTTT	CASSEVYSPLHF	TRBJ1-6	TRBV2	-	many
TGTGCCAGCAGAAAGTCCGCGCGGGGACAGGGAACGAACACTGAAGCTTTCTTT	CASRKSARGQGTNTEAFF	TRBJ1-1	TRBV11-2	TRBD1	few
TGTGCCAGCAGCCCCATCCCGGGACTAGCGGGGAGCTCCTACGAGCAGTACTTC	CASSPIPGLAGSSYEQYF	TRBJ2-7	TRBV4-2	TRBD2	few
TGTGCCACCAGCAGAGATAACTTGTGGCCGAACGATTACGAGCAGTACTTC	CATSRDNLWPNDYEQYF	TRBJ2-7	TRBV15	-	many
TGTGCCAGCAGCCAACCCGGACGGAACACCGGGGAGCTGTTTTTT	CASSQPGRNTGELFF	TRBJ2-2	TRBV4-2	-	-
TGTGCCAGCAGCTTAGCGGGGGGGCCCACCGGGGAGCTGTTTTTT	CASSLAGGPTGELFF	TRBJ2-2	TRBV11-2	TRBD2	-
TGTGCCAGCAGTAGACTAGCGGGGGACACAGATACGCAGTATTTT	CASSRLAGDTDTQYF	TRBJ2-3	TRBV6-5	TRBD2	few
TGCAGCGCGGCGAAGGACAGGGGGCCGGGCACTGAAGCTTTCTTT	CSAAKDRGPGTEAFF	TRBJ1-1	TRBV29-1	TRBD1	many
TGTGCCAGCAGCACCGGGCCCTCCTACGAGCAGTACTTC	CASSTGPSYEQYF	TRBJ2-7	TRBV5-4	-	few
TGTGCCAGCAGTTTAAAGTCGGCAGGGGGCTACGAGCAGTACTTC	CASSLKSAGGYEQYF	TRBJ2-7	TRBV28	TRBD1	-
TGCAGTGCTATCTCTCGGACAGCTTCAAACATTCAGTACTTC	CSAISRTASNIQYF	TRBJ2-4	TRBV20-1	-	-
TGTGCCAGCAGCTTACGACAGGGGGATGGCTACACCTTC	CASSLRQGDGYTF	TRBJ1-2	TRBV7-2	TRBD1	few
TGTGCCAGCAGCTCGGGGGTCCATTCACCCCTCCACTTT	CASSSGVHSPLHF	TRBJ1-6	TRBV7-3	-	many
TGTGCCAGCAGCTCGCCGGCCGATACGCAGTATTTT	CASSSPADTQYF	TRBJ2-3	TRBV7-9	-	-
TGTGCCAGCACGTCGAGGGCCAATGAAAAACTGTTTTTT	CASTSRANEKLFF	TRBJ1-4	TRBV28	-	many
TGTGCCAGCAGCCCAGTGGGGGCTAGCTCCTACGAGCAGTACTTC	CASSPVGASSYEQYF	TRBJ2-7	TRBV7-2	-	many
TGCGCCAGCAGCCCCTCTGACAGTCTGAACACTGAAGCTTTCTTT	CASSPSDSLNTEAFF	TRBJ1-1	TRBV5-1	-	many
TGTGCCAGCAGCTTGCCCCTTGATCTAAGCACAGATACGCAGTATTTT	CASSLPLDLSTDTQYF	TRBJ2-3	TRBV5-5	-	many
TGTGCCAGCAGCTTATCAAGGGGCTCCTACAATGAGCAGTTCTTC	CASSLSRGSYNEQFF	TRBJ2-1	TRBV7-2	-	few
TGTGCCAGCAGCTTAGGACTAGCGTACGAGCAGTACTTC	CASSLGLAYEQYF	TRBJ2-7	TRBV11-2	TRBD2	many
TGTGCCAGCGGGGACTATGGCTACACCTTC	CASGDYGYTF	TRBJ1-2	TRBV9	-	many
TGCAGTGCCCAGCGGGCGGCCTACGAGCAGTACTTC	CSAQRAAYEQYF	TRBJ2-7	TRBV20-1	-	-
TGTGCCAGCAGCTTAGATTTTGGTGGGAGGGAGCAGTTCTTC	CASSLDFGGREQFF	TRBJ2-1	TRBV11-2	-	-
TGCGCCAGCAGCCATACTACAGGAGGGTCACCCCTCCACTTT	CASSHTTGGSPLHF	TRBJ1-6	TRBV4-3	-	-
TGTGCCAGCAGTTTAGCGAAAGGGTACGAGCAGTACTTC	CASSLAKGYEQYF	TRBJ2-7	TRBV12-3/TRBV12-4	-	many
TGTGCCAGCAGCTCATACAGGGGGGAGGACGGTCGTGAAGCTTTCTTT	CASSSYRGEDGREAFF	TRBJ1-1	TRBV7-9	TRBD1	few
TGTGCCAGCTCACCACCTGGCGGACGGGGCTATGGCTACACCTTC	CASSPPGGRGYGYTF	TRBJ1-2	TRBV18	-	many
TGTGCCAGCTCACCGTCGGCGGGCAATCAGCCCCAGCATTTT	CASSPSAGNQPQHF	TRBJ1-5	TRBV18	-	few
TGCAGCGTTGATTTGGTGAACTATGGCTACACCTTC	CSVDLVNYGYTF	TRBJ1-2	TRBV29-1	-	few
TGTGCCAGCAGCTTATTAGGTACAGGGTGGACTGGGGCCAACGTCCTGACTTTC	CASSLLGTGWTGANVLTF	TRBJ2-6	TRBV7-2	-	few
TGTGCCAGCACCCCCCGGGAGGGATTTGTCGACGAGCAGTACTTC	CASTPREGFVDEQYF	TRBJ2-7	TRBV5-5	TRBD2	-
TGTGCCAGCAGCTTCCAGACAGGGGGCGATGAAAAACTGTTTTTT	CASSFQTGGDEKLFF	TRBJ1-4	TRBV7-9	TRBD1	-
TGTGCCAGCAGCCCTGGACAGCCTAATGAAAAACTGTTTTTT	CASSPGQPNEKLFF	TRBJ1-4	TRBV11-2	-	few
TGTGCCAGCAGTTTAGGAACGAATCAGCCCCAGCATTTT	CASSLGTNQPQHF	TRBJ1-5	TRBV12-3/TRBV12-4	-	few
TGCGCCAGCAGCTTCCTGGACAGGCAAGAGACCCAGTACTTC	CASSFLDRQETQYF	TRBJ2-5	TRBV5-1	TRBD1	-
TGTGCCAGCAGGCGCGGGAATTCACCCCTCCACTTT	CASRRGNSPLHF	TRBJ1-6	TRBV3-1	-	many
TGTGCCAGCAGCTTACCAGGGGGCGATTCACCCCTCCACTTT	CASSLPGGDSPLHF	TRBJ1-6	TRBV7-2	TRBD1	-
TGTGCCAGCAGACACCGGGACAGCTATGGCTACACCTTC	CASRHRDSYGYTF	TRBJ1-2	TRBV2	TRBD1	few
TGTGCCAGCAGCAAATCGGCACAGGAAAGAAACTACGAGCAGTACTTC	CASSKSAQERNYEQYF	TRBJ2-7	TRBV21-1	-	many
TGTGCCAGCAGCTTAGTAGGGTCCAGTTGGGGAAACATTCAGTACTTC	CASSLVGSSWGNIQYF	TRBJ2-4	TRBV7-8	-	many
TGTGCCAGCAGCCCCCGACCGAACACCGGGGAGCTGTTTTTT	CASSPRPNTGELFF	TRBJ2-2	TRBV7-8	-	-
TGTGCCAGCTACCCAAGTCCGGGGGGGCCCCGGGAGACCCAGTACTTC	CASYPSPGGPRETQYF	TRBJ2-5	TRBV6-5	TRBD2	-